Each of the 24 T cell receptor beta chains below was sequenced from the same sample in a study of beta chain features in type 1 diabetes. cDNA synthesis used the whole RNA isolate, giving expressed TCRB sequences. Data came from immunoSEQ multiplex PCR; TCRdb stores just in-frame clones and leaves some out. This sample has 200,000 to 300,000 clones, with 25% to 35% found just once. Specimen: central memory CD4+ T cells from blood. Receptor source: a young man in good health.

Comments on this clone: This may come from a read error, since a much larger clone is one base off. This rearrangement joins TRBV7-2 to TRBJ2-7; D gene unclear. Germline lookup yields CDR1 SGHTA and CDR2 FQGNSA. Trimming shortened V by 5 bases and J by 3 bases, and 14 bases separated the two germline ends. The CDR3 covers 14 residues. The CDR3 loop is CASSPAPTYYEQYF. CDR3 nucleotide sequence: TGTGCCAGCAGCCCGGCGCCGACATACTACGAGCAGTACTTC.

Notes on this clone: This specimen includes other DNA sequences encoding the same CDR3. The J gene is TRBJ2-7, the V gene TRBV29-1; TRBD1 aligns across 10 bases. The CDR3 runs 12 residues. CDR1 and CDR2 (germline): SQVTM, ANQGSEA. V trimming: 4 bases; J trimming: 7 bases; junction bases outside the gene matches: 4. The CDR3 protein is CSVGTGGREQYF. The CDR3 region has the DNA TGCAGCGTTGGGACAGGGGGAAGGGAGCAGTACTTC.

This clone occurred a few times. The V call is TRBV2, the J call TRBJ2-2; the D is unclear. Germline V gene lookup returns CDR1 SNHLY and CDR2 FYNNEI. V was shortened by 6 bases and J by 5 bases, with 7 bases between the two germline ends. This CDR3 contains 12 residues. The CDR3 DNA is TGTGCCAGCAGAGGGATTACCGGGGAGCTGTTTTTT. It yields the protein CASRGITGELFF.

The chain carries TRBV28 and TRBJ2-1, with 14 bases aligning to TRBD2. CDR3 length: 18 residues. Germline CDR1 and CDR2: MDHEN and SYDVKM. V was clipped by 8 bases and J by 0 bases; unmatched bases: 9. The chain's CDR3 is CASDSPGLAGVSYNEQFF. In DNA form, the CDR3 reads TGTGCCAGCGACTCCCCGGGACTAGCGGGAGTCTCCTACAATGAGCAGTTCTTC.

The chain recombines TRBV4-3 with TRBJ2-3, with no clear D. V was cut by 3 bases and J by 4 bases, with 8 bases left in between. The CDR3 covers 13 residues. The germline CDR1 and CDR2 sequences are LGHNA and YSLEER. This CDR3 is CASSQGMPDTQYF. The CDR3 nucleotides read TGCGCCAGCAGCCAGGGGATGCCAGATACGCAGTATTTT.

CDR3 sequence (DNA): TGTGCCAGCAGCTCTCCTACTAGCGGGGATTACAATGAGCAGTTCTTC. Translation: CASSSPTSGDYNEQFF. The rearrangement joins TRBV5-4 to TRBJ2-1; 10 bases align to TRBD2. J lost 4 bases, V lost 3 bases, and 7 bases had no gene match. The CDR3 sequence is 16 residues long. CDR1 is SGHNT, CDR2 YYREEE, per germline (reference sequence).

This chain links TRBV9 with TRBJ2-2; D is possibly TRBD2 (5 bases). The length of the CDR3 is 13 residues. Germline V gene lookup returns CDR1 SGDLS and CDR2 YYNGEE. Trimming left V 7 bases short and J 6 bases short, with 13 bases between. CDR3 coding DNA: TGTGCCAGCCGTCGAGGGTCTGCCGGGGAGCTGTTTTTT. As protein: CASRRGSAGELFF.

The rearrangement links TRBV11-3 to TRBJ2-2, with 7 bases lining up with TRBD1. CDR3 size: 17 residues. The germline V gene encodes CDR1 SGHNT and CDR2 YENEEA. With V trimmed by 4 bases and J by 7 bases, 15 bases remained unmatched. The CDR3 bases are TGTGCCAGCAGCTCATCGGCGGCAGGTCAGGGGGTCGGGGAGCTGTTTTTT. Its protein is CASSSSAAGQGVGELFF.

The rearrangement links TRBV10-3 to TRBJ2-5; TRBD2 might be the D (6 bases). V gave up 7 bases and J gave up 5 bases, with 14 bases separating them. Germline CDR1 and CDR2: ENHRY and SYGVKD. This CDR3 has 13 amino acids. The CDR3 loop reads CAIKTGEGETQYF. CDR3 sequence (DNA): TGTGCCATCAAAACGGGAGAAGGGGAGACCCAGTACTTC.

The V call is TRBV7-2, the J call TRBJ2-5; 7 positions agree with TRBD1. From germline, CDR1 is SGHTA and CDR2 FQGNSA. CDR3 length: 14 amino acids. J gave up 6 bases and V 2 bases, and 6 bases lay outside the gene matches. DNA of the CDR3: TGTGCCAGCAGCTTACAGGGGGATGAAAAGACCCAGTACTTC. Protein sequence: CASSLQGDEKTQYF.

In DNA, the CDR3 is TGTGCCAGCAGTACAGGGCCCGCCTACAATGAGCAGTTCTTC. This encodes CASSTGPAYNEQFF. The J gene is TRBJ2-1, the V gene TRBV6-5; D may be TRBD1 (6 bases). CDR3 length equals 14 residues. The V end was cut by 5 bases, the J end by 2 bases, with 10 bases between. CDR1 is MNHEY, CDR2 SVGAGI, per germline.

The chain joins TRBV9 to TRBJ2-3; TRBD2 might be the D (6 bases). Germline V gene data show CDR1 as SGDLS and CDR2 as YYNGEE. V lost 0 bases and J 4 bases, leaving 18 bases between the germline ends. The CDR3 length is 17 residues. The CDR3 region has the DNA TGTGCCAGCAGCGTAGGCCTTAGCGGTTCGGCGGCAGATACGCAGTATTTT. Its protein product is CASSVGLSGSAADTQYF.

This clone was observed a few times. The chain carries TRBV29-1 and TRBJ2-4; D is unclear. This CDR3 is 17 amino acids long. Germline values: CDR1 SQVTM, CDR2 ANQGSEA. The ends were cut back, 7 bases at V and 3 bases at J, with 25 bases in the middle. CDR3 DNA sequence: TGCAGCGCTACACCCTCTTCAGACATCTCAGGCAAAAACATTCAGTACTTC. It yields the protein CSATPSSDISGKNIQYF.

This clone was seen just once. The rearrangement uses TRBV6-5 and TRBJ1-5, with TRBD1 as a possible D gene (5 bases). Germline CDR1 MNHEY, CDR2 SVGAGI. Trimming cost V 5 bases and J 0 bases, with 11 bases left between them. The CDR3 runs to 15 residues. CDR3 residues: CASSRQHGSNQPQHF. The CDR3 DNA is TGTGCCAGCAGTCGACAGCACGGTAGCAATCAGCCCCAGCATTTT.

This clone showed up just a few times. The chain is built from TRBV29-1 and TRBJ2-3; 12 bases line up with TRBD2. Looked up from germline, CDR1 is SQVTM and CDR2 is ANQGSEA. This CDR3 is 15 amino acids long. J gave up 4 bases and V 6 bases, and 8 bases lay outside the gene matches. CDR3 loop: CSVGGLAGMADTQYF. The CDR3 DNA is TGCAGCGTGGGCGGACTAGCGGGGATGGCAGATACGCAGTATTTT.

The CDR3 DNA reads TGTGCCAGCAGCTTAGGGGCCCAGGTCGGAGAAAGAGAAACCCAGTACTTC. Its protein is CASSLGAQVGERETQYF. The rearrangement links TRBV7-2 to TRBJ2-5; D ambiguous. V lost 1 base, J lost 8 bases, and 23 bases lay in between. The CDR3 contains 17 residues. Germline V CDR1 and CDR2: SGHTA, FQGNSA.

The CDR3 DNA reads TGTGCCAGCAGCTTTACCCAGGGTCGGAGCTCCTACAATGAGCAGTTCTTC. Translated: CASSFTQGRSSYNEQFF. The chain links TRBV7-6 to TRBJ2-1, with D possibly TRBD1 on 5 matching bases. V dropped 3 bases and J dropped 0 bases, with 15 bases sitting between them. This CDR3 region has 17 residues. Germline loops: CDR1 SGHVS, CDR2 FNYEAQ. Combining the CDR3 with reference TRBV7-6 and TRBJ2-1 gives the whole variable domain GAGVSQSPRYKVTKRGQDVALRCDPISGHVSLYWYRQALGQGPEFLTYFNYEAQQDKSGLPNDRFSAERPEGSISTLTIQRTEQRDSAMYRCASSFTQGRSSYNEQFFGPGTRLTVL.

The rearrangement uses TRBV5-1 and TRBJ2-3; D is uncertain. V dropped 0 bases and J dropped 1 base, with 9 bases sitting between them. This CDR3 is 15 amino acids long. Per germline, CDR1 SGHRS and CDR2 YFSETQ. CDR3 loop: CASSLGSQGTDTQYF. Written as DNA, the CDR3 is TGCGCCAGCAGCTTGGGGAGCCAGGGCACAGATACGCAGTATTTT.

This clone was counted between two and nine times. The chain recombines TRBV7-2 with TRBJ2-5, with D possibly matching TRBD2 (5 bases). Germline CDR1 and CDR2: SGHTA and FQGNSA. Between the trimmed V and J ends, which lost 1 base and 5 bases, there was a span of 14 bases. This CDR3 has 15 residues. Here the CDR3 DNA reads TGTGCCAGCAGCTTAGTCGCCGGGGATTTCGAGACCCAGTACTTC. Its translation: CASSLVAGDFETQYF.

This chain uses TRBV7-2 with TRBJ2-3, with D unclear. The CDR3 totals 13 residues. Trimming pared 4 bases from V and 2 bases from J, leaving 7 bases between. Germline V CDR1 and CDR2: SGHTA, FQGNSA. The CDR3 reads CASSSAHTDTQYF. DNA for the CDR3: TGTGCCAGCAGCTCAGCACACACAGATACGCAGTATTTT.

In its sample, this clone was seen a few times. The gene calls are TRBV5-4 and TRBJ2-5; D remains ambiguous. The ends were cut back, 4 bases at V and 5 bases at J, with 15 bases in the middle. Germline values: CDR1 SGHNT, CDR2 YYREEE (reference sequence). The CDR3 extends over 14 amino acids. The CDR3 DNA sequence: TGTGCCAGCAGCCAAGGTCTTACCAAGGAGACCCAGTACTTC. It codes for CASSQGLTKETQYF.

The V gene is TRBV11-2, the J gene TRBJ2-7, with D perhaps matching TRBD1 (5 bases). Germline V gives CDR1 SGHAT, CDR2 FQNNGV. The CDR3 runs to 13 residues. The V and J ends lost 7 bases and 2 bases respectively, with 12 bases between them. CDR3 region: CASKLAGPYEQYF. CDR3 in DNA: TGTGCCAGCAAACTTGCAGGGCCCTACGAGCAGTACTTC.

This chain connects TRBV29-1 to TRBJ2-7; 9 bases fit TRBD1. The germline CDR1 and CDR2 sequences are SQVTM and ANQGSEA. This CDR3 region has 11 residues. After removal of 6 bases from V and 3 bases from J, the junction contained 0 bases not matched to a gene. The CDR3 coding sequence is TGCAGCGTGACAGGGGGCTACGAGCAGTACTTC. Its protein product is CSVTGGYEQYF.

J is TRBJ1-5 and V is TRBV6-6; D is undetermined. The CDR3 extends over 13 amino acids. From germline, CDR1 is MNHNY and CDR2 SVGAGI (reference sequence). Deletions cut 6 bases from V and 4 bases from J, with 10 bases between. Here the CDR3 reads CASRRAENQPQHF. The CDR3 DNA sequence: TGTGCCAGCAGGCGAGCGGAGAATCAGCCCCAGCATTTT.